Listed below are T cell receptor beta chains from one sample, sequenced in a study of T cell repertoires and leukemia-associated antigens. MiXCR, applied by TCRdb to the 5' RACE reads, yields one record per CDR3 protein. Of over 8,500 distinct CDR3 sequences in the sample, 43% were seen once. The antigens for these receptors are not known. Source material: CD3+ T cells sorted from blood and cultured. Receptors were obtained from a female donor in good health. Both conserved end residues are part of each CDR3. D genes are given only for firm matches. Rows give clone size only sometimes, using once, few, many, or a class for an expanded clone.

d_call clone_size cdr3_length j_call v_call cdr3_aa cdr3_nt
TRBD2 few 15 TRBJ2-3 TRBV7-9 CASSSREANTDTQYF TGTGCCAGCAGCTCCCGGGAGGCCAACACAGATACGCAGTATTTT
TRBD2 once 14 TRBJ2-1 TRBV20-1 CSVQPGLAYNEQFF TGCAGTGTCCAACCGGGACTAGCCTACAATGAGCAGTTCTTC
TRBD1 NA 13 TRBJ2-1 TRBV29-1 CSIRDRGYNEQFF TGCAGCATCAGGGACAGGGGGTACAATGAGCAGTTCTTC
TRBD1 NA 16 TRBJ1-6 TRBV27 CASSLSHRGSGSPLHF TGTGCCAGCAGCCTTTCTCACAGGGGGAGTGGTTCACCCCTCCACTTT
TRBD1 many 14 TRBJ2-5 TRBV24-1 CATSDIDRGETQYF TGTGCCACCAGTGACATCGACAGGGGAGAGACCCAGTACTTC
NA NA 13 TRBJ1-1 TRBV29-1 CSVRTGMGTEAFF TGCAGCGTCAGAACAGGAATGGGAACTGAAGCTTTCTTT
NA NA 17 TRBJ2-6 TRBV4-3 CASSQELHYSGANVLTF TGCGCCAGCAGCCAAGAACTGCACTACTCTGGGGCCAACGTCCTGACTTTC
NA once 13 TRBJ1-1 TRBV5-5 CASTRTVNTEAFF TGCGCCAGCACTAGGACGGTGAACACTGAAGCTTTCTTT
NA few 16 TRBJ1-5 TRBV4-1 CASSPTGTPSNQPQHF TGCGCCAGCAGCCCGACCGGGACACCGAGCAATCAGCCCCAGCATTTT
NA medium-sized 14 TRBJ2-3 TRBV7-2 CASSSMRVSDTQYF TGTGCCAGCAGCTCGATGCGGGTCTCAGATACGCAGTATTTT
NA NA 13 TRBJ2-7 TRBV5-1 CASSRLPRLEQYF TGCGCCAGCAGTAGGTTACCGCGCCTGGAGCAGTACTTC
NA medium-sized 16 TRBJ2-7 TRBV5-1 CASSLEIASGLYEQYF TGCGCCAGCAGCTTGGAGATAGCCTCGGGACTCTACGAGCAGTACTTC
NA few 15 TRBJ2-2 TRBV7-6 CASSSTGTHTGELFF TGTGCCAGCAGCTCGACAGGGACTCACACCGGGGAGCTGTTTTTT
NA few 12 TRBJ2-7 TRBV12-3/TRBV12-4 CAGTPAPAGTYF TGTGCCGGCACCCCAGCCCCAGCCGGCACGTACTTC
NA NA 15 TRBJ2-5 TRBV12-3/TRBV12-4 CASSATGLRQETQYF TGTGCCAGCAGTGCAACAGGGTTACGGCAAGAGACCCAGTACTTC
NA medium-sized 15 TRBJ2-7 TRBV4-1 CASSFLGYGEVKQYF TGCGCCAGCTCGTTCCTGGGGTACGGTGAAGTCAAGCAGTACTTC
NA NA 12 TRBJ1-5 TRBV28 CASSWTAEPQHF TGTGCCAGCAGTTGGACCGCTGAGCCCCAGCATTTT
NA NA 14 TRBJ1-1 TRBV29-1 CSVEVGGPNTEAFF TGCAGCGTTGAAGTGGGGGGCCCGAACACTGAAGCTTTCTTT
NA medium-sized 15 TRBJ1-2 TRBV7-4 CASSLRVRSDGGYTF TGTGCCAGCAGCTTGAGGGTTAGGTCTGACGGTGGCTACACCTTC
NA NA 16 TRBJ2-3 TRBV4-2 CASSQELANRDGTQYF TGTGCCAGCAGCCAAGAACTAGCGAACAGGGATGGTACGCAGTATTTT
NA NA 14 TRBJ2-7 TRBV27 CASSPRQVSYEQYF TGTGCCAGCAGCCCCCGACAGGTCTCCTACGAGCAGTACTTC
NA few 16 TRBJ2-7 TRBV7-2 CASSLDGGPFVYEQYF TGTGCCAGCAGCTTAGATGGCGGCCCTTTCGTCTACGAGCAGTACTTC
NA NA 14 TRBJ1-6 TRBV11-2 CASSRTPDNSPLHF TGTGCCAGCTCTAGGACACCAGATAATTCACCCCTCCACTTT
NA NA 17 TRBJ2-1 TRBV20-1 CSAREPGRAGNYNEQFF TGCAGTGCTAGAGAACCCGGGCGGGCAGGCAACTACAATGAGCAGTTCTTC
NA many 15 TRBJ2-7 TRBV11-2 CASSHTPGSSYEQYF TGTGCCAGCAGCCACACCCCGGGCAGCTCCTACGAGCAGTACTTC
TRBD2 NA 15 TRBJ2-7 TRBV27 CASSLLVAGGDEQYF TGTGCCAGCAGTTTATTAGTAGCGGGAGGTGACGAGCAGTACTTC
NA few 19 TRBJ2-7 TRBV19 CASSFNRDRGAKREVEQYF TGTGCCAGTAGTTTTAACCGGGACAGGGGAGCTAAGCGGGAGGTCGAGCAGTACTTC
NA NA 14 TRBJ1-5 TRBV27 CASSLSGVGQPQHF TGTGCCAGCAGTTTATCGGGGGTGGGTCAGCCCCAGCATTTT
TRBD2 many 15 TRBJ2-7 TRBV6-5 CASSNSGTSTYEQYF TGTGCCAGCAGCAATAGCGGGACTAGCACCTACGAGCAGTACTTC
NA few 16 TRBJ2-4 TRBV7-8 CASSLSWATAKNIQYF TGTGCCAGCAGCTTATCGTGGGCGACCGCCAAAAACATTCAGTACTTC
NA many 15 TRBJ2-1 TRBV24-1 CATSALRDSRNEQFF TGTGCCACCAGTGCCCTCCGGGACTCCCGCAATGAGCAGTTCTTC
TRBD2 few 14 TRBJ2-1 TRBV20-1 CSARGLAGTNEQFF TGCAGTGCTAGGGGACTAGCGGGAACCAATGAGCAGTTCTTC
NA medium-sized 13 TRBJ2-7 TRBV6-5 CASMAGEMWEQYF TGTGCCAGCATGGCAGGGGAGATGTGGGAGCAGTACTTC
NA many 15 TRBJ2-7 TRBV29-1 CSVGTSAVTTLEQYF TGCAGCGTCGGGACATCCGCGGTTACTACTCTCGAGCAGTACTTC
NA NA 15 TRBJ2-1 TRBV6-2/TRBV6-3 CASSYSNEYNSEQFF TGTGCCAGCAGTTACTCCAATGAGTACAATAGTGAGCAGTTCTTC
TRBD2 few 16 TRBJ2-1 TRBV10-3 CAISELAGGSYNEQFF TGTGCCATCAGTGAGTTAGCGGGAGGAAGTTACAATGAGCAGTTCTTC
NA NA 16 TRBJ2-1 TRBV27 CATRRRTSAIWDEQFF TGTGCCACCCGACGTAGGACAAGTGCGATTTGGGATGAGCAGTTCTTC
TRBD2 NA 15 TRBJ2-1 TRBV20-1 CSARVTSGRYNEQFF TGCAGTGCTAGAGTGACTAGCGGGAGGTACAATGAGCAGTTCTTC
NA few 13 TRBJ2-5 TRBV7-7 CASSLVQQETQYF TGTGCTAGCAGCTTAGTACAGCAAGAGACCCAGTACTTC
NA NA 11 TRBJ2-3 TRBV10-3 CAIAALDTQYF TGTGCCATCGCGGCCCTAGATACGCAGTATTTT
NA medium-sized 13 TRBJ1-1 TRBV23-1 CASSQSLNTEAFF TGCGCCAGCAGTCAATCGCTGAACACTGAAGCTTTCTTT
TRBD1 medium-sized 14 TRBJ2-7 TRBV5-1 CASSQDRLTYEQYF TGCGCCAGCAGCCAGGACAGGTTGACCTACGAGCAGTACTTC
NA medium-sized 14 TRBJ1-4 TRBV12-3/TRBV12-4 CASSYRTLNEKLFF TGTGCCAGCAGCTACAGGACACTAAATGAAAAACTGTTTTTT
NA NA 11 TRBJ2-1 TRBV29-1 CSVAGTRGKFF TGCAGCGTAGCCGGGACAAGGGGAAAGTTCTTC
TRBD1 few 15 TRBJ2-1 TRBV28 CASTGTGVQINEQFF TGTGCCAGTACCGGGACAGGGGTCCAAATCAATGAGCAGTTCTTC
NA NA 14 TRBJ2-1 TRBV27 CASSLGAGWDEQFF TGTGCCAGCAGTTTAGGCGCAGGGTGGGATGAGCAGTTCTTC
NA NA 14 TRBJ1-4 TRBV5-1 CASSNRASEEKLFF TGCGCCAGCAGCAACCGGGCCTCAGAGGAAAAACTGTTTTTT
NA NA 15 TRBJ2-3 TRBV6-4 CATHPGGADADTQYF TGTGCCACCCATCCGGGGGGCGCGGACGCAGATACGCAGTATTTT
TRBD2 NA 15 TRBJ2-6 TRBV28 CASTTAGAGANVLTF TGTGCCAGCACCACTGCGGGGGCTGGGGCCAACGTCCTGACTTTC
NA once 17 TRBJ2-3 TRBV25-1 CASSESVGGRSTDTQYF TGTGCCAGCAGTGAATCGGTGGGGGGCCGGAGCACAGATACGCAGTATTTT
TRBD2 NA 16 TRBJ2-7 TRBV5-1 CASSFGTSGSTYEQYF TGCGCCAGCAGCTTCGGGACTAGCGGGAGTACGTACGAGCAGTACTTC
NA many 11 TRBJ2-3 TRBV30 CAWSVTDTQYF TGTGCCTGGAGTGTCACAGATACGCAGTATTTT
NA NA 14 TRBJ2-5 TRBV20-1 CSARDVSYQETQYF TGCAGTGCTAGAGATGTTAGCTACCAAGAGACCCAGTACTTC